The entry that follows covers one T cell receptor (beta chain) sequence. The data were taken from a study of shared clonotypes between healthy human individuals. The healthy adult donors were HIV-negative and reported no recent acute infections or vaccinations. Those who donated, Caucasian adults without exception, all lived in Nashville, Tennessee. V lost 0 bases and J lost 1, with 10 bases in between. The CDR3 has 16 amino acids. Germline values: CDR1 LGHNA, CDR2 YNFKEQ. In the original processing: ImmunoSEQ output lacked quality scores and full-length reads, limiting matched filtering. Sequenced by immunoSEQ multiplex PCR; TCRdb stores in-frame clones only, minus some. V and J calls and clone size come straight from that table; D and trimming were deduced from the DNA. The sample includes some 2.3 million clones, 85% to 95% seen only once; the top ten take 0.35% to 0.5%.

The receptor comes from a man between 18 and 29 years old in good health. Some clones in this sample may be carry-over from other donors' samples. Sample: naive CD4+ T cells from PBMCs. Specified subset: CD45RA+ positively selected. J is TRBJ1-5 and V is TRBV4-2, with D possibly TRBD1 on 5 matching bases. CDR3 coding DNA: TGTGCCAGCAGCCAAGATCCGGGGCAGAGCAATCAGCCCCAGCATTTT. Protein sequence: CASSQDPGQSNQPQHF.